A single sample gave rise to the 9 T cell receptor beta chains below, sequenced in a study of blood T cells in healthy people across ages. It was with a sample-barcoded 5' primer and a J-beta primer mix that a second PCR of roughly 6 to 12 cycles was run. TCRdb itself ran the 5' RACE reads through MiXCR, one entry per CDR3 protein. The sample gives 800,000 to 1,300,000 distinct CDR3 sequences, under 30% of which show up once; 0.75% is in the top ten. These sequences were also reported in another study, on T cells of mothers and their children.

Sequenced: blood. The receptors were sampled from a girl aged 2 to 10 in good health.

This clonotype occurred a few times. CDR3 region: CASRLSGGETQYF. The CDR3 nucleotides read TGTGCCAGCAGGTTGAGCGGGGGTGAGACCCAGTACTTC. The V call is TRBV27, the J call TRBJ2-5; TRBD2 aligns across 8 bases. The CDR3 length is 13 residues. The V gene end was trimmed by 6 bases and the J gene end by 5 bases; junction bases not matched to a gene: 5. Per germline, CDR1 MNHEY and CDR2 SMNVEV (reference sequence).

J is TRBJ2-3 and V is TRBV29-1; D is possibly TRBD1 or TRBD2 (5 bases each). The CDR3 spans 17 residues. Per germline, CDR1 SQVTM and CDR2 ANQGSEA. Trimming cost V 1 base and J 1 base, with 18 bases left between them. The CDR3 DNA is TGCAGCGTTGAAGGGAGCCTCCGGGACCGACGCACAGATACGCAGTATTTT. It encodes CSVEGSLRDRRTDTQYF.

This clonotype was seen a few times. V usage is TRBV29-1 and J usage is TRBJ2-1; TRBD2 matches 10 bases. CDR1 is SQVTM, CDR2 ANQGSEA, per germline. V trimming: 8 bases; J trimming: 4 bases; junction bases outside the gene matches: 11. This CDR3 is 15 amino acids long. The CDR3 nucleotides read TGCAGCCTGCGGACTAGCGGTGAGGTTTACAATGAGCAGTTCTTC. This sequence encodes CSLRTSGEVYNEQFF.

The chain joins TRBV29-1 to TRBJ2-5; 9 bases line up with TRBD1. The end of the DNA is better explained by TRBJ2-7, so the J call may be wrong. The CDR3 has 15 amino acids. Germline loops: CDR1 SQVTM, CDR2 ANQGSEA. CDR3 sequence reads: CSVGTGSPGNYEQYF. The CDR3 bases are TGCAGCGTCGGGACAGGGAGCCCGGGGAACTACGAGCAGTACTTC.

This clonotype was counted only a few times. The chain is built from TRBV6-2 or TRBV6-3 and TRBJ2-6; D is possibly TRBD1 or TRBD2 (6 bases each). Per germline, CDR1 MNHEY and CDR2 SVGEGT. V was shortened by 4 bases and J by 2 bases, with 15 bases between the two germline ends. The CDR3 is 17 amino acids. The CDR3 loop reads CASSSLWGAPGANVLTF. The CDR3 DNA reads TGTGCCAGCAGTTCCCTTTGGGGGGCCCCTGGGGCCAACGTCCTGACTTTC.

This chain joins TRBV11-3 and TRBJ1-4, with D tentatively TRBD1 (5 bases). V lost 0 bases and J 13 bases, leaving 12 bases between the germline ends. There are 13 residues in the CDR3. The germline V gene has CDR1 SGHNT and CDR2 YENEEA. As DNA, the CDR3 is TGTGCCAGCAGCTTAGATCGACGGGGGGTACTGTTTTTT. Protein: CASSLDRRGVLFF.

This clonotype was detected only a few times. The CDR3 protein is CASSLQGGESTGELFF. DNA of the CDR3: TGTGCCAGCAGCTTACAGGGGGGAGAATCCACCGGGGAGCTGTTTTTT. J is TRBJ2-2 and V is TRBV7-2; D may be TRBD1 (7 bases). V lost 2 bases and J lost 4, with 14 bases in between. This CDR3 has 16 amino acids. CDR1 is SGHTA, CDR2 FQGNSA, per germline.

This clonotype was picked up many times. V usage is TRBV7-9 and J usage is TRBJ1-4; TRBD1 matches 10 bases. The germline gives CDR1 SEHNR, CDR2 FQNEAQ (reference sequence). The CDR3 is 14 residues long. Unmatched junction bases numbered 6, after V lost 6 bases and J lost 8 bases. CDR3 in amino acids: CASRKTGGNEKLFF. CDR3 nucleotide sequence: TGTGCCAGCAGGAAGACAGGGGGCAACGAAAAACTGTTTTTT.

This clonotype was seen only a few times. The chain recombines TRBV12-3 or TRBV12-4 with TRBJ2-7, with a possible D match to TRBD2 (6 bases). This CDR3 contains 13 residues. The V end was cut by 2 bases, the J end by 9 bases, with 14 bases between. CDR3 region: CASSLPGVVGQYF. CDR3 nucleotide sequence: TGTGCCAGCAGTTTACCGGGGGTAGTAGGGCAGTACTTC.